A single sample gave rise to the 21 T cell receptor beta chains below, sequenced in a study of blood T cell repertoires in COVID-19. Profiling relied on immunoSEQ multiplex PCR, and the TCRdb table lists in-frame clones only, not all of them. The repertoire holds a few hundred thousand clones, with approximately 86% as singletons. Source material: peripheral blood. These receptors came from a woman aged 70-85 years with COVID-19, enrolled during active disease.

Turning to this clone: This may come from a read error, since a much larger clone is one base off. The V call is TRBV7-9, the J call TRBJ1-2; unclear D gene. Germline lookup yields CDR1 SEHNR and CDR2 FQNEAQ (reference sequence). With 1 base removed from V and 6 bases from J, the gap between germline ends came to 6 bases. CDR3 length: 12 amino acids. CDR3 DNA sequence: TGTGCCAGCAGCTTAGGACGGGATGGCTACACCTTC. Translation gives CASSLGRDGYTF.

V is TRBV5-4 and J is TRBJ1-6; 11 bases are a match to TRBD1. The CDR3 length is 16 residues. Germline CDR1 SGHNT, CDR2 YYREEE (reference sequence). V was pared by 4 bases and J by 8 bases, with 8 bases of the junction left unmatched. The CDR3: CASSAGTGGSDSPLHF. In nucleotides, the CDR3 is TGTGCCAGCAGCGCCGGGACAGGGGGAAGTGATTCACCCCTCCACTTT.

The chain employs TRBV5-4 and TRBJ2-5, with 10 positions matching TRBD2. CDR1 SGHNT and CDR2 YYREEE come from the germline V gene (reference sequence). This CDR3 is built from 15 residues. After removal of 3 bases from V and 2 bases from J, the junction contained 4 bases not matched to a gene. The CDR3 region is CASSWTSGPQETQYF. CDR3 DNA sequence: TGTGCCAGCAGCTGGACTAGCGGCCCTCAAGAGACCCAGTACTTC.

The rearrangement joins TRBV5-6 to TRBJ1-2; 8 bases are a match to TRBD1. J gave up 1 base and V 3 bases, and 5 bases lay outside the gene matches. The CDR3 loop spans 15 amino acids. CDR1 and CDR2 from the germline V gene are SGHDT and YYEEEE. The CDR3 here is CASSSGQVVNYGYTF. In DNA form, the CDR3 reads TGTGCCAGCAGCTCGGGACAGGTCGTTAACTATGGCTACACCTTC.

This clone was detected a few times. This chain connects TRBV12-3 or TRBV12-4 to TRBJ1-5; 7 bases fit TRBD1. CDR3 length: 13 residues. V lost 6 bases and J lost 6; bases outside the gene matches: 5. CDR3 DNA: TGTGCCAGCAGGGGACAGACGGGTCAGCCCCAGCATTTT. Amino acid sequence: CASRGQTGQPQHF.

The V call is TRBV5-1, the J call TRBJ1-3, with D perhaps TRBD1 (6 bases). Between the trimmed V and J ends, which lost 4 bases and 0 bases, there was a span of 14 bases. Germline V CDR1 and CDR2: SGHRS, YFSETQ. This CDR3 region has 16 residues. Here the CDR3 DNA reads TGCGCCAGCAGCCCCGAAACAGGGTACTCTGGAAACACCATATATTTT. It codes for CASSPETGYSGNTIYF. Filled out from reference TRBV5-1 and TRBJ1-3, the complete variable domain reads KAGVTQTPRYLIKTRGQQVTLSCSPISGHRSVSWYQQTPGQGLQFLFEYFSETQRNKGNFPGRFSGRQFSNSRSEMNVSTLELGDSALYLCASSPETGYSGNTIYFGEGSWLTVV.

The chain joins TRBV29-1 to TRBJ1-1; D gene unclear. V lost 1 base and J 0 bases, leaving 9 bases between the germline ends. The germline V gene encodes CDR1 SQVTM and CDR2 ANQGSEA. The CDR3 totals 14 residues. CDR3 in amino acids: CSVEVDSMNTEAFF. The CDR3 coding sequence is TGCAGCGTTGAAGTCGACTCGATGAACACTGAAGCTTTCTTT. The variable domain in full, with the rest retrieved from reference TRBV29-1 and TRBJ1-1, is SAVISQKPSRDICQRGTSLTIQCQVDSQVTMMFWYRQQPGQSLTLIATANQGSEATYESGFVIDKFPISRPNLTFSTLTVSNMSPEDSSIYLCSVEVDSMNTEAFFGQGTRLTVV.

J is TRBJ2-7 and V is TRBV10-3, with a weak D call TRBD2 (6 bases). Germline V gives CDR1 ENHRY, CDR2 SYGVKD. The CDR3 loop spans 14 amino acids. Trimming stripped 3 bases from V and 5 bases from J, with 14 bases between. The CDR3 DNA reads TGTGCCATCAGTGACCGGGGGTTCCCTGACGAGCAGTACTTC. This encodes CAISDRGFPDEQYF.

The chain couples TRBV6-6 to TRBJ2-2; D may be TRBD1 (6 bases). Trimming pared 6 bases from V and 5 bases from J, leaving 10 bases between. Germline values: CDR1 MNHNY, CDR2 SVGAGI (reference sequence). The CDR3 covers 13 residues. The CDR3 loop reads CASSAGQTGELFF. The CDR3, as DNA: TGTGCCAGCAGCGCAGGACAGACCGGGGAGCTGTTTTTT.

The CDR3 DNA follows: TGCGCCAGCGGCGGGGGCCCCGGGACAGATACGCAGTATTTT. It codes for CASGGGPGTDTQYF. The chain has TRBV5-1 and TRBJ2-3, with D possibly TRBD2 on 7 matching bases. The V end was cut by 7 bases, the J end by 3 bases, with 15 bases between. CDR1 is SGHRS and CDR2 is YFSETQ in the germline V gene. CDR3 length equals 14 residues.

The chain is built from TRBV30 and TRBJ1-3; the D gene is possibly TRBD1 (6 bases). The germline V gene encodes CDR1 GTSNPN and CDR2 SVGIG (reference sequence). The CDR3 is made up of 14 amino acids. V lost 2 bases and J 1 base, leaving 9 bases between the germline ends. This chain's CDR3 is CAWSLGTSGNTIYF. The CDR3 DNA reads as TGTGCCTGGAGTTTGGGGACATCTGGAAACACCATATATTTT.

The rearrangement uses TRBV28 and TRBJ1-2; TRBD1 matches 9 bases. V was clipped by 2 bases and J by 9 bases; unmatched bases: 7. This CDR3 has 14 residues. Looked up from germline, CDR1 is MDHEN and CDR2 is SYDVKM. The CDR3, as DNA: TGTGCCAGCAGTTTACGACAGGGGGGGTTGAGCTACACCTTC. Encoded protein: CASSLRQGGLSYTF.

This clone was observed a single time. This sequence joins TRBV5-8 and TRBJ2-5, with 10 bases that match TRBD1. The length of the CDR3 is 18 residues. CDR1 is SGHTS and CDR2 is YDEGEE in the germline V gene. The trim removed 2 bases at V and 4 bases at J, leaving 14 bases unmatched. For the CDR3, the DNA is TGTGCCAGCAGCTTTTTCTTTAAGACAGGGGGCCTACGAGAGACCCAGTACTTC. The encoded protein is CASSFFFKTGGLRETQYF. The complete variable domain, with remaining parts taken from reference TRBV5-8 and TRBJ2-5, reads EAGVTQSPTHLIKTRGQQATLRCSPISGHTSVYWYQQALGLGLQFLLWYDEGEERNRGNFPPRFSGRQFPNYSSELNVNALELEDSALYLCASSFFFKTGGLRETQYFGPGTRLLVL.

This clone was seen only a few times. V gene TRBV6-1 combines with J gene TRBJ1-1, with TRBD1 matching over 8 bases. V shed 2 bases and J 5 bases; nucleotides not matched to a gene: 4. Germline values: CDR1 MNHNS, CDR2 SASEGT. The CDR3 sequence is 14 residues long. Here the CDR3 reads CASSEINRGTEAFF. The DNA for the CDR3 is TGTGCCAGCAGTGAAATAAACAGGGGGACTGAAGCTTTCTTT.

The rearrangement links TRBV2 to TRBJ2-5, with a weak D call TRBD1 (6 bases). Looked up from germline, CDR1 is SNHLY and CDR2 is FYNNEI. V was trimmed by 6 bases and J by 1 base, leaving 12 bases between them. CDR3 length equals 14 residues. The chain's CDR3 is CASRGTKVQETQYF. As DNA, the CDR3 is TGTGCCAGCAGGGGGACAAAAGTCCAAGAGACCCAGTACTTC.

This sequence joins TRBV6-1 and TRBJ1-3; D call uncertain. The CDR3 has 16 amino acids. Germline lookup yields CDR1 MNHNS and CDR2 SASEGT. Trimming took off 0 bases at V and 4 bases at J, with 13 bases between the two ends. The CDR3 is CASSEALGLTGNTIYF. The CDR3 DNA reads as TGTGCCAGCAGTGAAGCCCTCGGGTTAACAGGAAACACCATATATTTT.

J is TRBJ2-7 and V is TRBV4-1; 7 bases align to TRBD1. The V gene end was trimmed by 2 bases and the J gene end by 4 bases; junction bases not matched to a gene: 2. The length of the CDR3 is 13 residues. Per germline, CDR1 MGHRA and CDR2 YSYEKL. This CDR3 reads CASSQRDSYEQYF. The CDR3, as DNA: TGCGCCAGCAGCCAAAGGGACAGTTACGAGCAGTACTTC.

This chain joins TRBV11-2 and TRBJ1-1; D remains unclear. Germline CDR1 SGHAT, CDR2 FQNNGV. This CDR3 is 15 amino acids long. V was clipped by 1 base and J by 0 bases, with 9 bases between them. The CDR3 loop reads CASSLAAGMNTEAFF. The CDR3, as DNA: TGTGCCAGCAGCTTAGCCGCCGGTATGAACACTGAAGCTTTCTTT. The full variable domain, completed using reference TRBV11-2 and TRBJ1-1, is EAGVAQSPRYKIIEKRQSVAFWCNPISGHATLYWYQQILGQGPKLLIQFQNNGVVDDSQLPKDRFSAERLKGVDSTLKIQPAKLEDSAVYLCASSLAAGMNTEAFFGQGTRLTVV.

CDR3 loop: CASSQEVPGTSGAQLQYF. The CDR3 coding sequence is TGCGCCAGCAGCCAAGAGGTCCCAGGGACTAGCGGGGCCCAGCTGCAGTACTTC. V and J are TRBV4-1 and TRBJ2-7; TRBD2 aligns across 13 bases. This CDR3 comprises 18 residues. Germline CDR1 MGHRA, CDR2 YSYEKL. The junction had 14 bases not matched to a gene; V was cut back by 0 bases and J by 9 bases.

CDR3 sequence (DNA): TGTGCCAGCAGCGTGGACTCCGGGACAGGGTCCCGGGAGCTGTTTTTT. Translation: CASSVDSGTGSRELFF. This sequence joins TRBV9 and TRBJ2-2, with 9 positions matching TRBD1. After removal of 2 bases from V and 9 bases from J, the junction contained 11 bases not matched to a gene. The CDR3 is 16 residues long. Germline CDR1 SGDLS, CDR2 YYNGEE.

J is TRBJ1-6 and V is TRBV18; 7 positions agree with TRBD1. Germline loops: CDR1 KGHSH, CDR2 LQKENI. Losses at the gene ends were 4 bases for V and 7 bases for J; bases not matched to a gene: 7. CDR3 length: 15 residues. This CDR3 reads CASSQEGAGNSPLHF. CDR3 nucleotides: TGTGCCAGCTCACAGGAGGGGGCTGGAAATTCACCCCTCCACTTT.